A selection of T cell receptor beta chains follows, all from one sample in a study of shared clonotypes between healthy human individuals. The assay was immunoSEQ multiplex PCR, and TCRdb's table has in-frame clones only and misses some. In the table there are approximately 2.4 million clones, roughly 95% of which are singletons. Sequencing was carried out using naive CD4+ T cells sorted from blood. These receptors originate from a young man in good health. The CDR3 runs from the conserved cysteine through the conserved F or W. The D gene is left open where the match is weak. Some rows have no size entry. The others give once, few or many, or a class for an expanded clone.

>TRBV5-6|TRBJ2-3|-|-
TGTGCCAGCAGCCCGCCGGGGTATTCAGATACGCAGTATTTT
CASSPPGYSDTQYF
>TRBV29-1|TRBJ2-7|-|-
TGCAGCGTTGATAGAGGGATCCCCTACGAGCAGTACTTC
CSVDRGIPYEQYF
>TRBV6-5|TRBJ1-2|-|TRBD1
TGTGCCAGCAGTTACTCTGGACAGGGCCCATCTATCACCTTC
CASSYSGQGPSITF
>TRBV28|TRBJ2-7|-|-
TGTGCCAGCACCAAACAGGGAATTTCCTACGAGCAGTACTTC
CASTKQGISYEQYF
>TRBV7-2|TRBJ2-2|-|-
TGTGCCAGCAGCCCGGACGGAAACACCGGGGAGCTGTTTTTT
CASSPDGNTGELFF
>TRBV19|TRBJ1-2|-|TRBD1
TGTGCCAGTATTGCAGGGACAGGCGGCTACACCTTC
CASIAGTGGYTF
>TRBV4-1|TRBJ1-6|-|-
TGCGCCAGCAGCCAGTTGATCGGTTATAATTCACCCCTCCACTTT
CASSQLIGYNSPLHF
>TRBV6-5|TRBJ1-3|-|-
TGTGCCAGCAGACCCGGCAGCTCTGGAAACACCATATATTTT
CASRPGSSGNTIYF
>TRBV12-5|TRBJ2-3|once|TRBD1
TGTGCTAGTGGCTTCGACAGGGCAACTAACACAGATACGCAGTATTTT
CASGFDRATNTDTQYF
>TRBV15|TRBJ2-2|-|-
TGTGCCACCAGCGGCGGGATCAACACCGGGGAGCTGTTTTTT
CATSGGINTGELFF
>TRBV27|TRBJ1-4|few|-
TGTGCCAGCAGTTTATCTGAAAAACTGTTTTTT
CASSLSEKLFF
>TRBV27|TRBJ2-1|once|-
TGTGCCAGCAGTTTACTGGGATATGAGCAGTTCTTC
CASSLLGYEQFF
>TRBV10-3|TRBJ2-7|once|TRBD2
TGTGCCATCAGTCAGACCCCGGCGGGGGACGAGCAGTACTTC
CAISQTPAGDEQYF
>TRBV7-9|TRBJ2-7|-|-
TGTGCCAGCATCCCGACAGGCCCAACCTACGAGCAGTACTTC
CASIPTGPTYEQYF
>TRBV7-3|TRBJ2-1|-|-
TGTGCCAGCAGCTTAGAACCGTTCCCCTACAATGAGCAGTTCTTC
CASSLEPFPYNEQFF
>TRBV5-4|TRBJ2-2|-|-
TGTGCCAGCAGCTGGGGGCCAGTCGGTGGGACCGGGGAGCTGTTTTTT
CASSWGPVGGTGELFF
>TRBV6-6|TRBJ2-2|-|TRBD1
TGTGCCAGCAGTTACACGGGACAGGGGAACACCGGGGAGCTGTTTTTT
CASSYTGQGNTGELFF
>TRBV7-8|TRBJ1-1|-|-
TGTGCCAGCAGCTTAGCGGGGGGAGTGAACACTGAAGCTTTCTTT
CASSLAGGVNTEAFF
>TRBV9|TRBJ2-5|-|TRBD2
TGTGCCAGCGGTGGACTAGCCCAAGAGACCCAGTACTTC
CASGGLAQETQYF
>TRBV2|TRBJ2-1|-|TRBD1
TGTGCCAGCAGTGAATCGGCCGGGACAGGACCGTACAATGAGCAGTTCTTC
CASSESAGTGPYNEQFF
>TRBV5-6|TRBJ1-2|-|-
TGTGCCAGCAGCTCCGTAGCACTGGGTTTCTTTGGCTACACCTTC
CASSSVALGFFGYTF
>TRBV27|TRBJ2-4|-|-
TGTGCCAGCAGTTATAGGGGTCTAGCCAAAAACATTCAGTACTTC
CASSYRGLAKNIQYF
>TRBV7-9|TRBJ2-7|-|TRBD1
TGTGCCAGCAGGCCAGGACAGGGGGAGGACGAGCAGTACTTC
CASRPGQGEDEQYF
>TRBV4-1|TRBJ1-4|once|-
TGCGCCAGCAGCCGAACGAACAATAATGAAAAACTGTTTTTT
CASSRTNNNEKLFF